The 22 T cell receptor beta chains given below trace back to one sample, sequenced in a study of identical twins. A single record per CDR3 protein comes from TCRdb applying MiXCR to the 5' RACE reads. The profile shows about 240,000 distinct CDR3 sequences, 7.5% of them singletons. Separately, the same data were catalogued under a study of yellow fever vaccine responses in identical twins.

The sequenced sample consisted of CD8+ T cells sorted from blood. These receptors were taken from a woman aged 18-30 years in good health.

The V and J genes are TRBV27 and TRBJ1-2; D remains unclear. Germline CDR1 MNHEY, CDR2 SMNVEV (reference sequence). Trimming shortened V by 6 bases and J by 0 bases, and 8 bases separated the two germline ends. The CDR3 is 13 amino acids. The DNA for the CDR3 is TGTGCCAGCAGGCCCGGAGCTAACTATGGCTACACCTTC. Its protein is CASRPGANYGYTF.

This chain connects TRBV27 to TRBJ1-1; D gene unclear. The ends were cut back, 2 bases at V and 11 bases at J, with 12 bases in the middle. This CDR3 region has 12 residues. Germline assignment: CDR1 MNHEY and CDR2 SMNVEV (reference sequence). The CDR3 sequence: CASSLAGRAAFF. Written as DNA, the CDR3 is TGTGCCAGCAGTTTAGCGGGGAGGGCGGCTTTCTTT.

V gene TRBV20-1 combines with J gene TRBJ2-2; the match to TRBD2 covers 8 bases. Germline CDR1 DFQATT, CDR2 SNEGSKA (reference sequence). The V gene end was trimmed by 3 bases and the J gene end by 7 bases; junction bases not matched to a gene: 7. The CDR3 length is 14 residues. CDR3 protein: CSARDGGAVGELFF. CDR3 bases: TGCAGTGCTAGGGACGGGGGGGCCGTCGGGGAGCTGTTTTTT.

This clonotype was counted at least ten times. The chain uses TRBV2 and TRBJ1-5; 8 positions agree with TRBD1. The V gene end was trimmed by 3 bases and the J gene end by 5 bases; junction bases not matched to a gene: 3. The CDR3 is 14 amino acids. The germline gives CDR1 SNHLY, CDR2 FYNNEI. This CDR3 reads CASSDGTGDQPQHF. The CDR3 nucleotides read TGTGCCAGCAGTGACGGGACAGGAGATCAGCCCCAGCATTTT.

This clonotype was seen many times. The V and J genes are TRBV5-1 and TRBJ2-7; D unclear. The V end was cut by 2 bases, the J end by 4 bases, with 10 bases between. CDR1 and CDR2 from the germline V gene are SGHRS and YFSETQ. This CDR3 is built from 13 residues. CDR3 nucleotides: TGCGCCAGCAGCTTTGGTCTGGGATACGAGCAGTACGTC. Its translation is CASSFGLGYEQYV.

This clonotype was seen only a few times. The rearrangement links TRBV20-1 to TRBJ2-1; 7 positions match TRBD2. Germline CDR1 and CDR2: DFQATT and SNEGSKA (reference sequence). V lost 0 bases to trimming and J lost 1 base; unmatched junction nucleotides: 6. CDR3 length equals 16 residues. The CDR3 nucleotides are TGCAGTGCTAGAGACTGGGACTACGAATCCTACAATGAGCAGTTCTTC. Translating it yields CSARDWDYESYNEQFF.

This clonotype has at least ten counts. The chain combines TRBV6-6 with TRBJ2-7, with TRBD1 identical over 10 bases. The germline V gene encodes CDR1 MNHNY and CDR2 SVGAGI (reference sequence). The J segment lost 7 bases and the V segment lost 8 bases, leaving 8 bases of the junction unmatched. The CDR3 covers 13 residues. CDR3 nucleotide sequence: TGTGCCAGCGGGGACAGGGGCTATGGAGAGCAGTACTTC. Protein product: CASGDRGYGEQYF.

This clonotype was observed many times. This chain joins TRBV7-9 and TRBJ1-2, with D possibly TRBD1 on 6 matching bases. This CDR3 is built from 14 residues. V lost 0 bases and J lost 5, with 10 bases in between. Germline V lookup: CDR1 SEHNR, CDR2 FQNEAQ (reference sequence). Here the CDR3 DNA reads TGTGCCAGCAGCTTAGCCGTCAGGGGATATGGCTACACCTTC. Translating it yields CASSLAVRGYGYTF.

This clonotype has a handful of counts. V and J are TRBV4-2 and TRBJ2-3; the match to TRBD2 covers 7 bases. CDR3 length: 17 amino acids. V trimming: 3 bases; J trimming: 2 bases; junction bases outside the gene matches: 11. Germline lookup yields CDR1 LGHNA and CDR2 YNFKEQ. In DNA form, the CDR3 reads TGTGCCAGCAGCCAGGGAACTAGCGAGTTTTTCACAGATACGCAGTATTTT. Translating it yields CASSQGTSEFFTDTQYF.

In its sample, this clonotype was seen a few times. CDR3 in amino acids: CASSQFWADEQYF. In DNA, the CDR3 is TGTGCCAGCAGCCAATTTTGGGCTGACGAGCAGTACTTC. The chain recombines TRBV3-1 with TRBJ2-7; D remains unclear. Trimming shortened V by 2 bases and J by 5 bases, and 10 bases separated the two germline ends. The V gene's germline CDR1 is LGHDT and CDR2 YNNKEL (reference sequence). The CDR3 is 13 amino acids.

In DNA form, the CDR3 reads TGTGCCAGCAGTTATCTTACGAGTGCCTTGAAGCAGTTCTTC. Translating gives CASSYLTSALKQFF. The chain is built from TRBV28 and TRBJ2-1; no clear D. In germline, CDR1 is MDHEN, CDR2 SYDVKM. Deletions cut 4 bases from V and 11 bases from J, with 18 bases between. The CDR3 contains 14 residues.

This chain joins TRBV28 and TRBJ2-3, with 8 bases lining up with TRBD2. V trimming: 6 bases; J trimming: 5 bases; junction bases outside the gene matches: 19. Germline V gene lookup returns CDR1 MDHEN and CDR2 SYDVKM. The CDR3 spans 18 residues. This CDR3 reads CASRSGHTLAEFGDTQYF. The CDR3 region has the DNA TGTGCCAGCAGATCGGGACACACACTAGCGGAATTTGGAGATACGCAGTATTTT.

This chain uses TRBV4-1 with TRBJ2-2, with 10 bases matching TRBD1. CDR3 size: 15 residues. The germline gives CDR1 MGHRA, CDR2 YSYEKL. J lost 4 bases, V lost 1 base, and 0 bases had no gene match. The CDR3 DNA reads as TGCGCCAGCAGCCAAGGGACAGGGGGCACCGGGGAGCTGTTTTTT. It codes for CASSQGTGGTGELFF.

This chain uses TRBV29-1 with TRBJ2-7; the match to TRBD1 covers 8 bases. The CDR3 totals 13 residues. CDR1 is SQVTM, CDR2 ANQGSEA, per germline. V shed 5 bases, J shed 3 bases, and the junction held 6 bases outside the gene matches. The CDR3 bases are TGCAGCGTTCAGGGACAGGTTTACTACGAGCAGTACTTC. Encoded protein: CSVQGQVYYEQYF.

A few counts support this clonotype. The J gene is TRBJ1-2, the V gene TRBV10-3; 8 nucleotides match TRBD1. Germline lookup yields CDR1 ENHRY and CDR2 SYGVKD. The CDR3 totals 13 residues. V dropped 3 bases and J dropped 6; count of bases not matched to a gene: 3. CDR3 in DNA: TGTGCCATCAGTGACCAGACAGGGGATGGCTACACCTTC. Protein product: CAISDQTGDGYTF.

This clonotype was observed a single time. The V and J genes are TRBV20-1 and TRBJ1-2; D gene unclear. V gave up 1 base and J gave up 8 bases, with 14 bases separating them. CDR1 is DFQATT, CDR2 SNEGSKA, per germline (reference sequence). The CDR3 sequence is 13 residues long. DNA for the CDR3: TGCAGTGCTAGAGCGGACTCAAGAGGCGGCTACACCTTC. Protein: CSARADSRGGYTF.

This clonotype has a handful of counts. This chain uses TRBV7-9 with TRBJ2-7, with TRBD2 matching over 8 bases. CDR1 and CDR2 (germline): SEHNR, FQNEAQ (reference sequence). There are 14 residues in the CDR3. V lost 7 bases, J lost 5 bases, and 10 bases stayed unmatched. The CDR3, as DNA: TGTGCCAGCATCCCCGTAGGGACTAGGGACGAGCAGTACTTC. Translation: CASIPVGTRDEQYF.

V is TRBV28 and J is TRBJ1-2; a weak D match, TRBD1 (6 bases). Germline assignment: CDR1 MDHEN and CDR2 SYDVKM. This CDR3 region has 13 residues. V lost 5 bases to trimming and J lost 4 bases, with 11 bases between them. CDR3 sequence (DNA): TGTGCCAGCAGTCCGGACAGAATCTATGGCTACACCTTC. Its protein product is CASSPDRIYGYTF.

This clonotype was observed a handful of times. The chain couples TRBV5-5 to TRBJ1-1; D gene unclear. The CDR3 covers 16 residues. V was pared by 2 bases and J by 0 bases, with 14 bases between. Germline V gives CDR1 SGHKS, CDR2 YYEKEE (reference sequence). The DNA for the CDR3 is TGTGCCAGCAGCTTACGGCGGCAGGCCCTGAACACTGAAGCTTTCTTT. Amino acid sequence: CASSLRRQALNTEAFF.

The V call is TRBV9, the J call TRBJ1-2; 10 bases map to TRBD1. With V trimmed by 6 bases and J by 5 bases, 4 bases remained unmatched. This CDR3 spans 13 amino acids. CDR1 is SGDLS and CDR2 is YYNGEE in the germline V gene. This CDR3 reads CASTSDRGYGYTF. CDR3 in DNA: TGTGCCAGCACCTCGGACAGGGGGTATGGCTACACCTTC.

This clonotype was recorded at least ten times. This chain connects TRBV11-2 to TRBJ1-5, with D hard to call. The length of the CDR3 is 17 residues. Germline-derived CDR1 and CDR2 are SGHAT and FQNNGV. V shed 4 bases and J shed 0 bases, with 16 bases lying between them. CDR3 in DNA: TGTGCCAGCAGCTGGAACACCGGGATGAATAGCAATCAGCCCCAGCATTTT. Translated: CASSWNTGMNSNQPQHF.

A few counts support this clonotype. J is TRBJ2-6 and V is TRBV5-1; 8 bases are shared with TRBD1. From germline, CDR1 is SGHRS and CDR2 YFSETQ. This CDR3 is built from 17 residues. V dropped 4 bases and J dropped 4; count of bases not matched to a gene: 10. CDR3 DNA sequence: TGCGCCAGCAGCACAGGGACAGGCATACGAGGGGCCAACGTCCTGACTTTC. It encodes CASSTGTGIRGANVLTF.